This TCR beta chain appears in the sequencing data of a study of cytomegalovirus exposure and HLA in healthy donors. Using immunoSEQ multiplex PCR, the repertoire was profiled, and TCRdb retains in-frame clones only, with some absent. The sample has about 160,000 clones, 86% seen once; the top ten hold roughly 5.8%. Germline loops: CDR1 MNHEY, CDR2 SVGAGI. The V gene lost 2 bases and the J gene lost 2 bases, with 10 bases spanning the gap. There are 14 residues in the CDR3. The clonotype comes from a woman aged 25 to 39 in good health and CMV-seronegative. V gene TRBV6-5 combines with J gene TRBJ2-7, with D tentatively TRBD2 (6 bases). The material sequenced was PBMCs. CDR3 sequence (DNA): TGTGCCAGCAGTTACCGGGGGTCGGCCTACGAGCAGTACTTC. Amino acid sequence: CASSYRGSAYEQYF.